One sample yielded the 20 T cell receptor beta chains listed below, sequenced in a study of shared clonotypes between healthy human individuals. The repertoire was sequenced with immunoSEQ multiplex PCR; TCRdb's copy has only in-frame clones and lacks some. The profile covers over 800,000 clones, with 85% to 95% appearing a single time and 24% taken by the ten largest. Naivety among CD8 cells was defined by CD45RO negativity and positive CCR7 selection, thereby excluding terminally differentiated effector memory CD45RA+ cells. What was sequenced was naive CD8+ T cells sorted from blood. These receptors came from a man aged 25-40 years in good health.

The chain combines TRBV29-1 with TRBJ2-7, with 7 positions matching TRBD1. V dropped 6 bases and J dropped 2; count of bases not matched to a gene: 19. The germline V gene has CDR1 SQVTM and CDR2 ANQGSEA. The CDR3 runs 17 residues. In nucleotides, the CDR3 is TGCAGCGTAGAATTTAGAACAAGGGACAGTGGCACCTACGAGCAGTACTTC. Its protein is CSVEFRTRDSGTYEQYF.

The V gene is TRBV5-4, the J gene TRBJ2-7; D is unresolved. Trimming removed 2 bases from V and 7 bases from J, with 10 bases in between. The CDR3 has 12 amino acids. Germline assignment: CDR1 SGHNT and CDR2 YYREEE (reference sequence). CDR3 loop: CASSLTGGEQYF. CDR3 nucleotides: TGTGCCAGCAGCTTAACGGGTGGGGAGCAGTACTTC.

The gene calls are TRBV9 and TRBJ2-1, with D possibly matching TRBD2 (6 bases). Trimming took 0 bases from V and 7 from J, leaving 14 bases between them. The length of the CDR3 is 15 residues. The germline V gene has CDR1 SGDLS and CDR2 YYNGEE. In nucleotides, the CDR3 is TGTGCCAGCAGCGTAGATGGGGGGATGAGGAATGAGCAGTTCTTC. Its protein product is CASSVDGGMRNEQFF.

The chain carries TRBV11-2 and TRBJ2-1, with TRBD2 matching over 14 bases. In germline, CDR1 is SGHAT, CDR2 FQNNGV. With V trimmed by 3 bases and J by 6 bases, 4 bases remained unmatched. The CDR3 is 16 amino acids. The CDR3 DNA is TGTGCCAGCAGCTTGAGGACTAGCGGGAGGTTCAATGAGCAGTTCTTC. Translated, it gives CASSLRTSGRFNEQFF.

V is TRBV7-9 and J is TRBJ2-5, with D tentatively TRBD1 or TRBD2 (5 bases each). This CDR3 comprises 18 residues. CDR1 and CDR2 from the germline V gene are SEHNR and FQNEAQ (reference sequence). V was pared by 5 bases and J by 0 bases, with 22 bases between. The CDR3 region is CASSPSWQSGRNQETQYF. The CDR3 DNA follows: TGTGCCAGCAGCCCCTCGTGGCAATCGGGACGAAACCAAGAGACCCAGTACTTC.

The rearrangement uses TRBV29-1 and TRBJ2-6, with 13 bases aligning to TRBD2. The V segment lost 5 bases and the J segment 1 base; nucleotides outside the gene matches: 2. Germline values: CDR1 SQVTM, CDR2 ANQGSEA. The CDR3 extends over 16 amino acids. CDR3 loop: CSVMGLAGSGANVLTF. CDR3 bases: TGCAGCGTTATGGGACTAGCGGGATCTGGGGCCAACGTCCTGACTTTC.

The CDR3: CASSLVQVSPYEQYF. CDR3 in DNA: TGTGCCAGCAGCTTAGTCCAGGTTAGCCCCTACGAGCAGTACTTC. This chain links TRBV7-9 with TRBJ2-7; D is uncertain. V dropped 1 base and J dropped 2 bases, with 12 bases sitting between them. The CDR3 loop spans 15 amino acids. Germline CDR1 and CDR2: SEHNR and FQNEAQ (reference sequence).

This sequence joins TRBV7-3 and TRBJ2-1; 7 bases align to TRBD2. J lost 5 bases, V lost 5 bases, and 6 bases had no gene match. Germline values: CDR1 SGHTA, CDR2 FQGTGA. The CDR3 spans 14 residues. CDR3 in DNA: TGTGCCAGCAGCCCCGGGAGGATGGACAATGAGCAGTTCTTC. Its translation is CASSPGRMDNEQFF.

J is TRBJ2-3 and V is TRBV18, with a tentative D call TRBD1 (6 bases). Germline V gene data show CDR1 as KGHSH and CDR2 as LQKENI. This CDR3 has 15 residues. The V end was cut by 3 bases, the J end by 2 bases, with 12 bases between. The CDR3 protein is CASSPWGQLTDTQYF. The CDR3 DNA reads as TGTGCCAGCTCACCGTGGGGGCAGCTCACAGATACGCAGTATTTT.

The sample holds a few counts of this clone. J is TRBJ1-5 and V is TRBV27; D is perhaps TRBD1 (5 bases). V dropped 6 bases and J dropped 8 bases, with 14 bases sitting between them. CDR1 and CDR2 (germline): MNHEY, SMNVEV (reference sequence). CDR3 length: 13 residues. The DNA for the CDR3 is TGTGCCAGCAGCTGGGGGAGAGATAAGCCCCAGCATTTT. Its translation: CASSWGRDKPQHF.

V is TRBV2 and J is TRBJ1-2, with unresolved D. The germline gives CDR1 SNHLY, CDR2 FYNNEI. V was trimmed by 7 bases and J by 4 bases, leaving 10 bases between them. CDR3 size: 12 residues. In nucleotides, the CDR3 is TGTGCCAGCATCGGAGGGCCCTATGGCTACACCTTC. It translates to CASIGGPYGYTF.

With regard to this clone: In the same sample, other DNA sequences code for this CDR3. The V call is TRBV27, the J call TRBJ2-1, with 9 bases identical to TRBD2. V lost 6 bases to trimming and J lost 2 bases; unmatched junction nucleotides: 2. The CDR3 is 14 amino acids. Germline CDR1 reads MNHEY; CDR2 reads SMNVEV (reference sequence). CDR3 DNA: TGTGCCAGCAGCCTAGCGGGGCCCTACAATGAGCAGTTCTTC. Its protein product is CASSLAGPYNEQFF.

The V call is TRBV19, the J call TRBJ2-7, with no clear D. Trimming stripped 5 bases from V and 2 bases from J, with 13 bases between. CDR1 is LNHDA and CDR2 is SQIVND in the germline V gene (reference sequence). This CDR3 has 14 amino acids. CDR3: CASSPARGAYEQYF. The CDR3, as DNA: TGTGCCAGTAGTCCCGCGCGAGGAGCCTACGAGCAGTACTTC. The entire variable domain, with the rest obtained from reference TRBV19 and TRBJ2-7, is as follows: DGGITQSPKYLFRKEGQNVTLSCEQNLNHDAMYWYRQDPGQGLRLIYYSQIVNDFQKGDIAEGYSVSREKKESFPLTVTSAQKNPTAFYLCASSPARGAYEQYFGPGTRLTVT.

The chain is built from TRBV6-5 and TRBJ2-1, with no clear D. Germline V gene data show CDR1 as MNHEY and CDR2 as SVGAGI. This CDR3 comprises 13 residues. V was shortened by 0 bases and J by 10 bases, with 10 bases between the two germline ends. CDR3 amino acids: CASSYSQGDEQFF. The CDR3, as DNA: TGTGCCAGCAGTTACTCTCAAGGTGACGAGCAGTTCTTC.

The DNA for the CDR3 is TGTGCCAGCAGTTTATCGACAGGCGAATTTATCACTGAAGCTTTCTTT. Amino acid sequence: CASSLSTGEFITEAFF. The chain links TRBV27 to TRBJ1-1, with D possibly TRBD1 on 6 matching bases. Trimming removed 0 bases at V and 4 bases at J, with 15 bases between. Germline V gives CDR1 MNHEY, CDR2 SMNVEV (reference sequence). The CDR3 is 16 residues long.

The rearrangement uses TRBV5-6 and TRBJ2-1; 9 bases agree with TRBD2. The germline V gene has CDR1 SGHDT and CDR2 YYEEEE. The ends lost 4 bases at V and 0 bases at J; junction bases unmatched: 8. The CDR3 loop spans 17 amino acids. The CDR3 region is CASSLTSGQSSYNEQFF. The CDR3 DNA is TGTGCCAGCAGCCTCACTAGCGGGCAGAGCTCCTACAATGAGCAGTTCTTC.

V is TRBV5-6 and J is TRBJ1-2; D call uncertain. CDR1 is SGHDT, CDR2 YYEEEE, per germline. This CDR3 spans 16 amino acids. V lost 0 bases and J lost 4, with 16 bases in between. Written as DNA, the CDR3 is TGTGCCAGCAGCTTGGGTGGCAGATTCTCGACCTATGGCTACACCTTC. As protein: CASSLGGRFSTYGYTF.

The V call is TRBV27, the J call TRBJ2-3; possible D gene TRBD1, 6 bases. Germline CDR1 and CDR2: MNHEY and SMNVEV (reference sequence). Trimming stripped 2 bases from V and 2 bases from J, with 11 bases between. The CDR3 is 15 amino acids. The CDR3 nucleotides are TGTGCCAGCAGTTTAGTCGGACAGACCACAGATACGCAGTATTTT. It codes for CASSLVGQTTDTQYF.

The V gene is TRBV13, the J gene TRBJ2-7; 9 bases map to TRBD2. The CDR3 consists of 14 residues. Germline loops: CDR1 PRHDT, CDR2 FYEKMQ (reference sequence). V lost 0 bases, J lost 9 bases, and 6 bases stayed unmatched. The CDR3 loop reads CASSLGVGLAPQYF. The CDR3 DNA sequence: TGTGCCAGCAGCTTAGGGGTTGGACTAGCGCCGCAGTACTTC. Full variable domain (missing parts from reference TRBV13 and TRBJ2-7): AAGVIQSPRHLIKEKRETATLKCYPIPRHDTVYWYQQGPGQDPQFLISFYEKMQSDKGSIPDRFSAQQFSDYHSELNMSSLELGDSALYFCASSLGVGLAPQYFGPGTRLTVT.

Of note for this clone: Other DNA sequences within the sample encode an identical CDR3. Here the CDR3 reads CASSLGLAGLSYEQYF. DNA of the CDR3: TGTGCCAGCAGTCTTGGATTAGCGGGACTCTCCTACGAGCAGTACTTC. The chain is built from TRBV2 and TRBJ2-7; 8 nucleotides match TRBD2. Losses at the gene ends were 5 bases for V and 0 bases for J; bases not matched to a gene: 9. Per the germline V gene, CDR1 is SNHLY and CDR2 is FYNNEI. CDR3 size: 16 residues.